The clone carrying this TCR beta chain was detected once. Its target is unknown. Germline V lookup: CDR1 SGHRS, CDR2 YFSETQ. The junction had 6 bases not matched to a gene; V was cut back by 1 base and J by 2 bases. CDR3 length: 15 amino acids. The data were taken from a study of graft-versus-host responses after intestinal transplantation. Overall study context: Anti-thymocyte globulin was used for induction in all recipients, who then took tacrolimus and steroids for approximately 3 years.

Intraepithelial and lamina propria lymphocytes were freed from processed graft tissue. Study results and caveats: Ileal or blood samples showed some GvH clones first, and such clones were also found in recipient marrow. Early post-transplant declines in HvG were associated with peak levels of circulating GvH clones.

Sequenced by immunoSEQ multiplex PCR; TCRdb stores in-frame clones only, minus some. The repertoire holds about 17,000 clones, with 79% as singletons. V usage is TRBV5-1 and J usage is TRBJ2-7; 7 nucleotides line up with TRBD1. The sample was ileum tissue, taken roughly 490 days after intestinal transplant. The TCR comes from a human patient who received an intestinal transplant, so some T cells may come from the graft donor. The CDR3, as DNA: TGCGCCAGCAGCTTGACCACAGGGGCAACCTACGAGCAGTACTTC. It encodes CASSLTTGATYEQYF.